The clone carrying this T cell receptor beta chain was seen a handful of times. The entry originates in a study of blood T cell repertoires in COVID-19. Background on the study: The origin of the acute and convalescent COVID-19 samples was the United States, Italy and Spain. In each case, the material was cDNA or gDNA derived from T cells, B-cell-depleted T cells, or PBMCs.

The CDR3 is made up of 16 amino acids. V shed 0 bases and J shed 0 bases, with 10 bases lying between them. In the authors' methods: Amplification of reference gene primers provided the estimated nucleated cell counts. The assay was immunoSEQ multiplex PCR, and TCRdb's table has in-frame clones only and misses some. Clonal size and the V and J genes are those of that table, whereas D and trimming came from the DNA. The sample lists roughly 140,000 clones; over 70% were seen once. Sequenced sample: peripheral blood. The receptor's source is a middle-aged man with active or convalescent COVID-19. The rearrangement joins TRBV5-3 to TRBJ1-3; D not resolved. TRBV5-3 is known as an ORF, though its function is uncertain. This CDR3 is CARSLAPVSSGNTIYF. The CDR3 nucleotides read TGTGCCAGAAGCTTGGCCCCTGTGAGCTCTGGAAACACCATATATTTT.